This T cell receptor beta chain is from a study of blood T cell repertoires in COVID-19. Turning to the study itself: The cDNA or gDNA used as material had been derived from T cells, B-cell-depleted T cells, or PBMCs.

Enrollment of patients from Seattle took place during active infection, with longitudinal follow-up. Authors' analysis steps: The assay estimated nucleated cells by amplifying reference gene primers. Profiled with immunoSEQ multiplex PCR; TCRdb holds only in-frame clones, not every one. That table supplies the V and J calls and clone size; D and trimming were determined from the DNA. The repertoire holds under 70,000 clones, with roughly 88% as singletons. The CDR3 runs to 13 residues. V lost 3 bases to trimming and J lost 9 bases; unmatched junction nucleotides: 3. The V gene's germline CDR1 is WNHNN and CDR2 SYGVQD (reference sequence).

The rearrangement joins TRBV10-1 to TRBJ1-1; 11 positions match TRBD1. This clonotype originated in a woman in her fifties or sixties with COVID-19, enrolled during active disease. Sequencing was done on a sample of peripheral blood. Written as DNA, the CDR3 is TGCGCCAGCAGTGATGGGACAGGGGGAAAAGCTTTCTTT. This translates into CASSDGTGGKAFF.